What follows are 32 T cell receptor beta chains derived from one specimen sequenced in a study of blood T cell repertoires in COVID-19 (dated by TCRdb to 2020 to 2022). Libraries came from the immunoSEQ multiplex PCR assay. In its TCRdb copy, this immuneACCESS table keeps in-frame sequences only and misses some clones. Where compared with another copy, unresolved V genes explain less than half of these, and the others have no known cause. The sample table shows about 120,000 clones, and 60% to 85% are seen once. Around 5.9% of the sample is in the top ten clones. The sequenced material came from peripheral blood. Source of these receptors: a man aged 65-85 years with acute or convalescent COVID-19.

The chain has TRBV3-1 (or the pseudogene TRBV3-2) and TRBJ2-5, with D possibly TRBD1 on 5 matching bases. The germline CDR1 and CDR2 sequences are LGHDT and YNNKEL (reference sequence). The CDR3 has 13 amino acids. V lost 1 base and J 5 bases, leaving 8 bases between the germline ends. This chain's CDR3 is CASSQVGAETQYF. The CDR3 DNA reads TGTGCCAGCAGCCAAGTAGGGGCCGAGACCCAGTACTTC.

A few counts support this clone. V gene TRBV9 combines with J gene TRBJ1-6; the D gene is possibly TRBD1 (5 bases). Germline V lookup: CDR1 SGDLS, CDR2 YYNGEE. Trimming shortened V by 4 bases and J by 8 bases, and 22 bases separated the two germline ends. This CDR3 region has 17 residues. For the CDR3, the DNA is TGTGCCAGCAGCCTTACGCGGGGGACTTTAGGGGATTCACCCCTCCACTTT. This codes for CASSLTRGTLGDSPLHF.

J is TRBJ1-2 and V is TRBV5-6; D call uncertain. The CDR3 is 12 residues long. Germline V gives CDR1 SGHDT, CDR2 YYEEEE. The germline V and J ends were trimmed by 4 bases and 2 bases, with 6 bases remaining between them. For the CDR3, the DNA is TGTGCCAGCAGCGCACAGAACTATGGCTACACCTTC. This encodes CASSAQNYGYTF.

The genes are TRBV5-4 and TRBJ2-7, with TRBD1 as a possible D gene (5 bases). Germline loops: CDR1 SGHNT, CDR2 YYREEE (reference sequence). V was pared by 4 bases and J by 5 bases, with 16 bases between. This CDR3 region has 14 residues. CDR3 nucleotide sequence: TGTGCCAGCAGCCCAGCCAGGGTATCTGACGAGCAGTACTTC. Its translation: CASSPARVSDEQYF.

This sequence joins TRBV4-1 and TRBJ2-4; tentative D call: TRBD1 (6 bases). In germline, CDR1 is MGHRA, CDR2 YSYEKL. The CDR3 covers 15 residues. Trimming took off 1 base at V and 3 bases at J, with 10 bases between the two ends. The CDR3 DNA reads as TGCGCCAGCAGCCAAGTAGAACAGGGCAAAAACATTCAGTACTTC. This translates into CASSQVEQGKNIQYF.

The chain carries TRBV6-5 and TRBJ1-1, with D hard to call. This CDR3 spans 13 amino acids. V dropped 0 bases and J dropped 7 bases, with 9 bases sitting between them. From germline, CDR1 is MNHEY and CDR2 SVGAGI. The CDR3 region is CASSYSKAVEAFF. Here the CDR3 DNA reads TGTGCCAGCAGTTACTCGAAGGCGGTTGAAGCTTTCTTT.

J is TRBJ2-6 and V is TRBV14, with D perhaps TRBD2 (6 bases). With 0 bases removed from V and 4 bases from J, the gap between germline ends came to 16 bases. Germline lookup yields CDR1 SGHDN and CDR2 FVKESK. The CDR3 extends over 18 amino acids. This chain's CDR3 is CASSQDYGGAPGANVLTF. CDR3 sequence (DNA): TGTGCCAGCAGCCAAGATTACGGCGGGGCGCCCGGGGCCAACGTCCTGACTTTC.

CDR3 DNA sequence: TGTGCCAGCAGTCGAGGGATCAACTACAATGAGCAGTTCTTC. It translates to CASSRGINYNEQFF. The chain recombines TRBV6-5 with TRBJ2-1; a possible D gene is TRBD2 (5 bases). V lost 5 bases and J 3 bases, leaving 11 bases between the germline ends. The CDR3 has 14 residues. CDR1 and CDR2 from the germline V gene are MNHEY and SVGAGI.

The V and J genes are TRBV6-5 and TRBJ2-3; D gene uncertain. V was cut by 8 bases and J by 3 bases, with 9 bases left in between. The CDR3 is made up of 12 amino acids. Germline-derived CDR1 and CDR2 are MNHEY and SVGAGI. CDR3 nucleotides: TGTGCCAGCCAGGCTGGGACAGATACGCAGTATTTT. Translated, it gives CASQAGTDTQYF.

This clone was observed a handful of times. This chain uses TRBV3-1 (or the pseudogene TRBV3-2) with TRBJ2-1; 9 nucleotides match TRBD2. V lost 1 base to trimming and J lost 7 bases; unmatched junction nucleotides: 8. This CDR3 contains 16 residues. The V gene's germline CDR1 is LGHDT and CDR2 YNNKEL (reference sequence). Here the CDR3 reads CASSQVWRGGRNEQFF. The CDR3 DNA follows: TGTGCCAGCAGCCAAGTCTGGCGGGGGGGCCGGAATGAGCAGTTCTTC.

The chain couples TRBV28 to TRBJ1-2, with D tentatively TRBD1 (5 bases). Looked up from germline, CDR1 is MDHEN and CDR2 is SYDVKM. This CDR3 comprises 13 residues. Trimming left V 11 bases short and J 2 bases short, with 15 bases between. The DNA of the CDR3 is TGTGCCGGGGGAGGGGAGAGCAACTATGGCTACACCTTC. This encodes CAGGGESNYGYTF.

The genes are TRBV28 and TRBJ2-2; the match to TRBD1 covers 7 bases. This CDR3 spans 15 amino acids. Germline values: CDR1 MDHEN, CDR2 SYDVKM. With 2 bases clipped from V and 3 bases from J, the junction kept 3 bases outside the gene matches. The CDR3 DNA sequence: TGTGCCAGCAGTTTAGGGACAGCGTACACCGGGGAGCTGTTTTTT. Amino acid sequence: CASSLGTAYTGELFF.

This CDR3 is CASSYKTAKNTEAFF. The CDR3, as DNA: TGTGCCAGCAGTTACAAAACAGCTAAGAACACTGAAGCTTTCTTT. The chain uses TRBV6-6 and TRBJ1-1; no reliable D call. CDR3 length: 15 residues. With 2 bases removed from V and 1 base from J, the gap between germline ends came to 11 bases. Germline V gene lookup returns CDR1 MNHNY and CDR2 SVGAGI (reference sequence).

The gene calls are TRBV7-2 and TRBJ1-3; D perhaps matches TRBD1 (5 bases). Germline V gives CDR1 SGHTA, CDR2 FQGNSA. Between the trimmed V and J ends, which lost 5 bases and 1 base, there was a span of 12 bases. This CDR3 has 15 amino acids. Written as DNA, the CDR3 is TGTGCCAGCAGCCCCGGGACTGATTCTGGAAACACCATATATTTT. Translated: CASSPGTDSGNTIYF.

The chain employs TRBV5-4 and TRBJ2-5; 7 bases line up with TRBD2. Germline V CDR1 and CDR2: SGHNT, YYREEE (reference sequence). V trimming: 0 bases; J trimming: 4 bases; junction bases outside the gene matches: 3. This CDR3 comprises 14 residues. The CDR3 here is CASSLGSGVETQYF. The CDR3 DNA sequence: TGTGCCAGCAGCTTGGGCAGCGGGGTAGAGACCCAGTACTTC.

This chain uses TRBV4-2 with TRBJ1-6; D is uncertain. The CDR3 contains 12 residues. With 3 bases removed from V and 7 bases from J, the gap between germline ends came to 4 bases. Germline CDR1 LGHNA, CDR2 YNFKEQ. For the CDR3, the DNA is TGTGCCAGCAGCCATCTGAATTCACCCCTCCACTTT. It specifies CASSHLNSPLHF.

This chain links TRBV18 with TRBJ2-5, with TRBD1 matching 9 bases. V lost 4 bases and J lost 4; bases outside the gene matches: 4. The CDR3 totals 14 residues. Germline CDR1 reads KGHSH; CDR2 reads LQKENI. CDR3: CASSQRTGVETQYF. CDR3 coding DNA: TGTGCCAGCTCACAGAGGACAGGGGTAGAGACCCAGTACTTC.

This clone has a handful of counts. DNA of the CDR3: TGTGCCAGCAGTTTCCGGACAGGGTATTACGAGCAGTACTTC. Translated, it gives CASSFRTGYYEQYF. J is TRBJ2-7 and V is TRBV27; 8 bases are shared with TRBD1. Germline CDR1 is MNHEY and CDR2 is SMNVEV (reference sequence). The CDR3 totals 14 residues. The V segment lost 3 bases and the J segment 4 bases; nucleotides outside the gene matches: 5.

The chain joins TRBV13 to TRBJ2-7; D call uncertain. Germline-derived CDR1 and CDR2 are PRHDT and FYEKMQ (reference sequence). V shed 5 bases and J shed 0 bases, with 8 bases lying between them. This CDR3 is 13 amino acids long. The CDR3 DNA is TGTGCCAGCAGCAAACAGAGCTCCTACGAGCAGTACTTC. Its translation is CASSKQSSYEQYF.

This rearrangement joins TRBV19 to TRBJ2-2; 8 bases fit TRBD1. The CDR3 has 15 amino acids. Trimming removed 7 bases from V and 1 base from J; junction bases left unmatched: 5. Germline values: CDR1 LNHDA, CDR2 SQIVND (reference sequence). CDR3 DNA sequence: TGTGCCAGTATCCCAGGGGGCGAGAACACCGGGGAGCTGTTTTTT. Translated: CASIPGGENTGELFF.

This clone was recorded only once. The chain recombines TRBV10-3 with TRBJ1-2; a possible D gene is TRBD1 (6 bases). Trimming removed 10 bases from V and 8 bases from J, with 17 bases in between. The germline V gene encodes CDR1 ENHRY and CDR2 SYGVKD. The CDR3 runs to 12 residues. CDR3 amino acids: CATGRGVDGYTF. The CDR3 DNA sequence: TGTGCCACCGGGAGGGGGGTAGACGGCTACACCTTC.

This clone has more than one count but fewer than ten. V and J are TRBV12-3 or TRBV12-4 and TRBJ2-1; the match to TRBD2 covers 13 bases. The CDR3 is made up of 12 amino acids. The trim removed 5 bases at V and 13 bases at J, leaving 2 bases unmatched. DNA for the CDR3: TGTGCCAGCAGTGGACTAGCGGGGGTACAGTTCTTC. Protein sequence: CASSGLAGVQFF.

The chain is built from TRBV7-9 and TRBJ2-7; a weak D match, TRBD2 (6 bases). This CDR3 region has 13 residues. V dropped 5 bases and J dropped 9 bases, with 17 bases sitting between them. The germline CDR1 and CDR2 sequences are SEHNR and FQNEAQ (reference sequence). The CDR3 protein is CASSAPGLEWQYF. CDR3 bases: TGTGCCAGCAGCGCACCGGGACTCGAATGGCAGTACTTC.

This chain connects TRBV25-1 to TRBJ1-1, with D uncertain. Trimming removed 4 bases at V and 4 bases at J, with 13 bases between. The CDR3 has 14 amino acids. Germline V CDR1 and CDR2: MGHDK, SYGVNS. The CDR3 is CASSGLTGVTEAFF. The CDR3 DNA reads TGTGCCAGCAGTGGGTTGACCGGAGTCACTGAAGCTTTCTTT. Full variable domain (missing parts from reference TRBV25-1 and TRBJ1-1): EADIYQTPRYLVIGTGKKITLECSQTMGHDKMYWYQQDPGMELHLIHYSYGVNSTEKGDLSSESTVSRIRTEHFPLTLESARPSHTSQYLCASSGLTGVTEAFFGQGTRLTVV.

This clone has more than one count but fewer than ten. The V gene is TRBV24-1, the J gene TRBJ2-3; tentatively, D is TRBD1 (6 bases). The CDR3 totals 15 residues. The V gene's germline CDR1 is KGHDR and CDR2 SFDVKD. Trimming took off 3 bases at V and 3 bases at J, with 12 bases between the two ends. CDR3 loop: CATSDPGVGTDTQYF. The CDR3 region has the DNA TGTGCCACCAGTGATCCAGGGGTGGGGACAGATACGCAGTATTTT.

The rearrangement uses TRBV29-1 and TRBJ2-1, with 10 bases matching TRBD1. CDR3 length equals 16 residues. V shed 8 bases, J shed 7 bases, and the junction held 17 bases outside the gene matches. In germline, CDR1 is SQVTM, CDR2 ANQGSEA. Here the CDR3 reads CSPLQLGGTGENEQFF. Written as DNA, the CDR3 is TGCAGCCCCCTTCAATTGGGGGGGACAGGGGAGAATGAGCAGTTCTTC.

This chain joins TRBV7-2 and TRBJ2-7; D possibly corresponds to TRBD1 (7 bases). This CDR3 is 16 amino acids long. V lost 0 bases and J 4 bases, leaving 16 bases between the germline ends. The germline V gene has CDR1 SGHTA and CDR2 FQGNSA. CDR3 residues: CASSLAVAQGGYEQYF. The DNA for the CDR3 is TGTGCCAGCAGCTTAGCAGTTGCCCAGGGGGGATACGAGCAGTACTTC.

This sequence joins TRBV30 and TRBJ2-3; TRBD2 agrees at 12 bases. The CDR3 loop spans 14 amino acids. Germline V gene data show CDR1 as GTSNPN and CDR2 as SVGIG (reference sequence). V lost 4 bases and J lost 7; bases outside the gene matches: 6. CDR3 protein: CAWNLAGGENTQYF. The CDR3 DNA reads TGTGCCTGGAACCTAGCGGGAGGGGAAAATACGCAGTATTTT.

The chain uses TRBV29-1 and TRBJ1-4; D might be TRBD1 (6 bases). The CDR3 spans 13 residues. Germline loops: CDR1 SQVTM, CDR2 ANQGSEA. Trimming took off 6 bases at V and 8 bases at J, with 16 bases between the two ends. CDR3: CSVVAQGQEKLFF. The CDR3 nucleotides are TGCAGCGTCGTTGCACAGGGTCAGGAAAAACTGTTTTTT.

V and J are TRBV4-2 and TRBJ1-6, with 8 nucleotides matching TRBD1. Germline CDR1 LGHNA, CDR2 YNFKEQ. The CDR3 spans 15 residues. V lost 7 bases and J lost 9; bases outside the gene matches: 11. The CDR3 loop reads CASTERTGMGSPLHF. The DNA of the CDR3 is TGTGCCAGCACCGAGCGGACAGGGATGGGTTCACCCCTCCACTTT.

This clone was seen once. This chain uses TRBV9 with TRBJ2-3; D possibly corresponds to TRBD1 (6 bases). This CDR3 region has 13 residues. The V end was cut by 2 bases, the J end by 8 bases, with 12 bases between. Germline values: CDR1 SGDLS, CDR2 YYNGEE. CDR3 DNA: TGTGCCAGCAGCGTGGACACCAGGGGTACGCAGTATTTT. Protein product: CASSVDTRGTQYF.

The chain couples TRBV5-1 to TRBJ2-3, with D unresolved. The CDR3 spans 13 residues. V lost 4 bases to trimming and J lost 4 bases, with 10 bases between them. Germline assignment: CDR1 SGHRS and CDR2 YFSETQ. The CDR3 spells CASSLQAPDTQYF. Here the CDR3 DNA reads TGCGCCAGCAGCCTCCAGGCACCAGATACGCAGTATTTT.